These 16 T cell receptor beta chains originate from one sample sequenced in a study of T cell responses to AZD1222 COVID-19 vaccine. Only in-frame clones appear in the TCRdb table, and some are missing; sequencing was by immunoSEQ multiplex PCR. This sample has about 140,000 clones; over 85% occur once, and the top ten carry approximately 0.9%. The material was peripheral blood, obtained on day 0 of MenACWY control vaccination. The receptors originated from an adult in good health.

V gene TRBV5-6 combines with J gene TRBJ2-2, with 10 bases that match TRBD2. CDR1 and CDR2 (germline): SGHDT, YYEEEE. The V and J ends lost 4 bases and 5 bases, in that order; junction bases with no gene match: 8. The CDR3 runs to 16 residues. As DNA, the CDR3 is TGTGCCAGCAGCCTCTCTAGCGGGAGTTATACCGGGGAGCTGTTTTTT. Residues: CASSLSSGSYTGELFF. The full variable domain, completed using reference TRBV5-6 and TRBJ2-2, is DAGVTQSPTHLIKTRGQQVTLRCSPKSGHDTVSWYQQALGQGPQFIFQYYEEEERQRGNFPDRFSGHQFPNYSSELNVNALLLGDSALYLCASSLSSGSYTGELFFGEGSRLTVL.

J is TRBJ2-7 and V is TRBV19; unclear D gene. The germline V gene has CDR1 LNHDA and CDR2 SQIVND (reference sequence). Trimming left V 2 bases short and J 5 bases short, with 10 bases between. The CDR3 totals 13 residues. CDR3 sequence reads: CASSIKSGDEQYF. The CDR3 nucleotides read TGTGCCAGTAGTATAAAGTCAGGCGACGAGCAGTACTTC.

The chain carries TRBV5-6 and TRBJ1-5; no clear D gene. The germline gives CDR1 SGHDT, CDR2 YYEEEE. The CDR3 has 15 amino acids. V was pared by 0 bases and J by 4 bases, with 11 bases between. The CDR3 DNA reads as TGTGCCAGCAGCTTGGGGTTACGGGTAAATCAGCCCCAGCATTTT. Encoded protein: CASSLGLRVNQPQHF.

CDR3 in amino acids: CASSPRPRTNSGNTIYF. CDR3 DNA sequence: TGTGCCAGCAGCCCTCGACCGAGAACCAACTCTGGAAACACCATATATTTT. This chain links TRBV9 with TRBJ1-3; the D is unclear. CDR1 and CDR2 from the germline V gene are SGDLS and YYNGEE. Trimming took 4 bases from V and 0 from J, leaving 17 bases between them. The CDR3 has 17 amino acids.

The chain recombines TRBV6-5 with TRBJ1-2; D perhaps matches TRBD1 (6 bases). Germline-derived CDR1 and CDR2 are MNHEY and SVGAGI. CDR3 size: 14 residues. V was shortened by 6 bases and J by 1 base, with 12 bases between the two germline ends. Here the CDR3 reads CASRGGAVNYGYTF. In DNA, the CDR3 is TGTGCCAGCAGGGGGGGGGCCGTTAACTATGGCTACACCTTC.

This chain links TRBV7-8 with TRBJ1-2, with TRBD1 identical over 7 bases. Germline CDR1 and CDR2: SGHVS and FQNEAQ. V trimming: 5 bases; J trimming: 1 base; junction bases outside the gene matches: 13. This CDR3 comprises 17 residues. The CDR3: CASSQRMTGPDNYGYTF. DNA for the CDR3: TGTGCCAGCAGCCAACGGATGACAGGGCCCGATAACTATGGCTACACCTTC.

The chain joins TRBV27 to TRBJ2-3, with D tentatively TRBD1 (5 bases). The V end was cut by 3 bases, the J end by 9 bases, with 13 bases between. The CDR3 runs to 13 residues. The V gene's germline CDR1 is MNHEY and CDR2 SMNVEV (reference sequence). The CDR3 sequence is CASSFLRAGTQYF. The CDR3 DNA sequence: TGTGCCAGCAGTTTTTTAAGGGCAGGGACGCAGTATTTT.

The chain has TRBV5-6 and TRBJ1-2; D gene unclear. V dropped 6 bases and J dropped 4 bases, with 13 bases sitting between them. This CDR3 is 13 amino acids long. Germline V gene lookup returns CDR1 SGHDT and CDR2 YYEEEE. CDR3 loop: CASKGGRRYGYTF. Written as DNA, the CDR3 is TGTGCCAGCAAAGGAGGGCGCCGCTATGGCTACACCTTC.

The gene calls are TRBV18 and TRBJ2-2; D possibly corresponds to TRBD1 (6 bases). Deletions cut 3 bases from V and 4 bases from J, with 6 bases between. Germline CDR1 reads KGHSH; CDR2 reads LQKENI. This CDR3 comprises 13 residues. The CDR3 region is CASSPGATGELFF. The CDR3 region has the DNA TGTGCCAGCTCACCGGGGGCCACCGGGGAGCTGTTTTTT.

The rearrangement joins TRBV12-3 or TRBV12-4 to TRBJ2-5; D not certain. Trimming removed 6 bases from V and 5 bases from J, with 13 bases in between. CDR3 length: 13 residues. CDR3 loop: CASRNGWSETQYF. The CDR3 DNA reads TGTGCCAGCAGAAACGGGTGGTCGGAGACCCAGTACTTC.

The genes are TRBV27 and TRBJ1-2, with TRBD1 matching over 8 bases. Germline trimming cut 4 bases from V and 2 bases from J; bases unmatched to any gene: 6. Per germline, CDR1 MNHEY and CDR2 SMNVEV (reference sequence). The CDR3 sequence is 15 residues long. CDR3 bases: TGTGCCAGCAGTTCTGAAAGGACAGGGAACTATGGCTACACCTTC. Its translation: CASSSERTGNYGYTF.

The J gene is TRBJ2-3, the V gene TRBV7-2; maybe TRBD2 (6 bases). The length of the CDR3 is 15 residues. Germline CDR1 and CDR2: SGHTA and FQGNSA. The V gene lost 3 bases and the J gene lost 2 bases, with 12 bases spanning the gap. CDR3 in DNA: TGTGCCAGCAGCTTCCGGGACTTGTCCACAGATACGCAGTATTTT. Its translation is CASSFRDLSTDTQYF.

The chain has TRBV7-9 and TRBJ1-1; TRBD1 is a possible D gene (5 bases). This CDR3 region has 16 residues. Per the germline V gene, CDR1 is SEHNR and CDR2 is FQNEAQ (reference sequence). The V end was cut by 5 bases, the J end by 4 bases, with 20 bases between. The DNA for the CDR3 is TGTGCCAGCAGCCCAATGAGACAGCCTTTGGGCACTGAAGCTTTCTTT. Its translation: CASSPMRQPLGTEAFF.

J is TRBJ1-4 and V is TRBV4-1, with TRBD1 matching over 7 bases. Germline V CDR1 and CDR2: MGHRA, YSYEKL. The CDR3 loop spans 16 amino acids. V was pared by 1 base and J by 8 bases, with 10 bases of the junction left unmatched. The CDR3 protein is CASSQVLGGGGEKLFF. The CDR3 nucleotides read TGCGCCAGCAGCCAAGTTCTAGGAGGGGGCGGGGAAAAACTGTTTTTT.

The CDR3 region is CASSEGPAGGLVAPQYF. In DNA form, the CDR3 reads TGTGCCAGCAGTGAAGGTCCAGCGGGGGGCCTTGTTGCTCCGCAGTATTTT. The rearrangement uses TRBV6-1 and TRBJ2-3; TRBD2 matches 9 bases. The junction had 15 bases not matched to a gene; V was cut back by 1 base and J by 10 bases. CDR1 MNHNS and CDR2 SASEGT come from the germline V gene. The CDR3 runs 17 residues.

V usage is TRBV27 and J usage is TRBJ2-7; 10 positions agree with TRBD1. This CDR3 has 15 amino acids. Germline V lookup: CDR1 MNHEY, CDR2 SMNVEV (reference sequence). V lost 4 bases to trimming and J lost 4 bases; unmatched junction nucleotides: 7. DNA for the CDR3: TGTGCCAGCAGTTCCCCGGGACAGGGGTTATACGAGCAGTACTTC. This sequence encodes CASSSPGQGLYEQYF.